The TCR beta chain described here comes from a study of regulatory T cells in long-lasting Graves disease. Library construction for TCR beta used iRepertoire HTBI primers and Arm-PCR of CDR3 regions. One entry per CDR3 protein results from TCRdb running MiXCR on the multiplex PCR reads. The data show some 330,000 distinct CDR3 sequences, with about an eighth seen just once and about 20% held by the top ten. Remarks on this clonotype: The junction shows a germline mismatch at one end, possibly a read error.

The time point: newly diagnosed GD, antithyroid drugs for less than 3 months. PBMC RNA served as the TCR library source. CDR1 is DFQATT, CDR2 SNEGSKA, per germline (reference sequence). The CDR3 covers 17 residues. These data also formed part of another study, on T cells in Graves' hyperthyroidism and ophthalmopathy.

V gene TRBV20-1 combines with J gene TRBJ2-7; the match to TRBD2 covers 8 bases. The receptor comes from a woman between 18 and 29 years old with Graves disease. Specimen: peripheral blood mononuclear cells (PBMCs), collected at new diagnosis, from a patient treated with antithyroid drugs. The CDR3 here is CSAREVSGLAGRGEQYF. The CDR3 nucleotides are TGCAGTGCCAGAGAGGTCTCGGGGCTAGCGGGCAGGGGCGAGCAGTACTTC.